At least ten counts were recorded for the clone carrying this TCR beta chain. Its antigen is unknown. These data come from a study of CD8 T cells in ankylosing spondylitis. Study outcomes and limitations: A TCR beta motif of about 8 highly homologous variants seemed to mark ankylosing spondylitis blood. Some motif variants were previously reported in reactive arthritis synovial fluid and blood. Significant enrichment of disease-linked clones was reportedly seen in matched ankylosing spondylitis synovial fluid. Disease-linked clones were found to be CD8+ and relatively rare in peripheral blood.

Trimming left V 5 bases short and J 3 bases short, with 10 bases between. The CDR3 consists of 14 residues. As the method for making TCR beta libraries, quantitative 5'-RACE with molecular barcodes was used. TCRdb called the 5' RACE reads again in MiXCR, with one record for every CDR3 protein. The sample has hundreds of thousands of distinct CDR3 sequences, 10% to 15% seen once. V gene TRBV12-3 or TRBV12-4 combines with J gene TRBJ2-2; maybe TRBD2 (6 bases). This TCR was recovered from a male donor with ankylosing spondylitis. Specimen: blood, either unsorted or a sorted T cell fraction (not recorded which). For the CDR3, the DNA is TGTGCCAGCAGTCCTCGGGACTACACCGGGGAGCTGTTTTTT. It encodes CASSPRDYTGELFF.